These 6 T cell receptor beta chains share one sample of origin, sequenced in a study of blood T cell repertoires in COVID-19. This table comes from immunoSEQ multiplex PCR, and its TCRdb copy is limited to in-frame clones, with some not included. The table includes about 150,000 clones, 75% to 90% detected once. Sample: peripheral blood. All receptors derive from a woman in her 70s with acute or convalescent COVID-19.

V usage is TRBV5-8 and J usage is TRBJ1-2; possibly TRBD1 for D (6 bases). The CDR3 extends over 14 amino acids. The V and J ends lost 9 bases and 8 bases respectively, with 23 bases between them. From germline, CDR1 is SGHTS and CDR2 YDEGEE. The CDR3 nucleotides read TGTGCCACCTCCCCGGGGGGCGCATTCGGGGGCTACACCTTC. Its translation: CATSPGGAFGGYTF. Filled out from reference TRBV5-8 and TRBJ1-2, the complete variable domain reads EAGVTQSPTHLIKTRGQQATLRCSPISGHTSVYWYQQALGLGLQFLLWYDEGEERNRGNFPPRFSGRQFPNYSSELNVNALELEDSALYLCATSPGGAFGGYTFGSGTRLTVV.

The CDR3 spells CASRPPGQGRQKLFF. In DNA form, the CDR3 reads TGTGCCAGCAGACCCCCCGGACAGGGAAGGCAAAAACTGTTTTTT. V usage is TRBV6-5 and J usage is TRBJ1-4, with 8 bases that match TRBD1. The CDR3 extends over 15 amino acids. V lost 6 bases, J lost 9 bases, and 12 bases stayed unmatched. Looked up from germline, CDR1 is MNHEY and CDR2 is SVGAGI.

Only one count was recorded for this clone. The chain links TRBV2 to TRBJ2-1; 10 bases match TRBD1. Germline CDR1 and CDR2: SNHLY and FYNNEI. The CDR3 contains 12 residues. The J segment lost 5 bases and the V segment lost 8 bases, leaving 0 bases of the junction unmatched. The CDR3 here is CASGQGDNEQFF. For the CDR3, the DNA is TGTGCCAGCGGACAGGGGGACAATGAGCAGTTCTTC.

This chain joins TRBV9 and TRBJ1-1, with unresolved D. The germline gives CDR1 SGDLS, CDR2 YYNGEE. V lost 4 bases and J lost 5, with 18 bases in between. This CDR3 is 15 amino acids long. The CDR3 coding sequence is TGTGCCAGCAGCCCTCAGCCGGGAGCAATGACTGAAGCTTTCTTT. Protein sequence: CASSPQPGAMTEAFF. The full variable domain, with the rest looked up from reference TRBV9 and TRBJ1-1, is DSGVTQTPKHLITATGQRVTLRCSPRSGDLSVYWYQQSLDQGLQFLIQYYNGEERAKGNILERFSAQQFPDLHSELNLSSLELGDSALYFCASSPQPGAMTEAFFGQGTRLTVV.

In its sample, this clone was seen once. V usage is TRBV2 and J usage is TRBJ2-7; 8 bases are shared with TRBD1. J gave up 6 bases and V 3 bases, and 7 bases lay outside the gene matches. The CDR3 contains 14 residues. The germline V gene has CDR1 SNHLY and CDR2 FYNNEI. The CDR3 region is CASSEQGAVFEQYF. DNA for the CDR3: TGTGCCAGCAGTGAGCAGGGGGCAGTTTTCGAGCAGTACTTC. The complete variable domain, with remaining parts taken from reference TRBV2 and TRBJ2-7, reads EPEVTQTPSHQVTQMGQEVILRCVPISNHLYFYWYRQILGQKVEFLVSFYNNEISEKSEIFDDQFSVERPDGSNFTLKIRSTKLEDSAMYFCASSEQGAVFEQYFGPGTRLTVT.

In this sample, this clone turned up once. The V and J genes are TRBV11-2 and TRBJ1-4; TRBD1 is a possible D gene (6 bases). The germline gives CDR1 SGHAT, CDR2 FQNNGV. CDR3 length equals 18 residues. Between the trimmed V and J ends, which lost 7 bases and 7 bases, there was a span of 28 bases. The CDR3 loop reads CASTRNYGRGSEVEKLFF. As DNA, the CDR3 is TGTGCCAGCACCCGTAATTATGGGAGGGGGTCGGAAGTTGAAAAACTGTTTTTT. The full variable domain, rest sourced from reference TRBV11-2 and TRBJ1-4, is EAGVAQSPRYKIIEKRQSVAFWCNPISGHATLYWYQQILGQGPKLLIQFQNNGVVDDSQLPKDRFSAERLKGVDSTLKIQPAKLEDSAVYLCASTRNYGRGSEVEKLFFGSGTQLSVL.